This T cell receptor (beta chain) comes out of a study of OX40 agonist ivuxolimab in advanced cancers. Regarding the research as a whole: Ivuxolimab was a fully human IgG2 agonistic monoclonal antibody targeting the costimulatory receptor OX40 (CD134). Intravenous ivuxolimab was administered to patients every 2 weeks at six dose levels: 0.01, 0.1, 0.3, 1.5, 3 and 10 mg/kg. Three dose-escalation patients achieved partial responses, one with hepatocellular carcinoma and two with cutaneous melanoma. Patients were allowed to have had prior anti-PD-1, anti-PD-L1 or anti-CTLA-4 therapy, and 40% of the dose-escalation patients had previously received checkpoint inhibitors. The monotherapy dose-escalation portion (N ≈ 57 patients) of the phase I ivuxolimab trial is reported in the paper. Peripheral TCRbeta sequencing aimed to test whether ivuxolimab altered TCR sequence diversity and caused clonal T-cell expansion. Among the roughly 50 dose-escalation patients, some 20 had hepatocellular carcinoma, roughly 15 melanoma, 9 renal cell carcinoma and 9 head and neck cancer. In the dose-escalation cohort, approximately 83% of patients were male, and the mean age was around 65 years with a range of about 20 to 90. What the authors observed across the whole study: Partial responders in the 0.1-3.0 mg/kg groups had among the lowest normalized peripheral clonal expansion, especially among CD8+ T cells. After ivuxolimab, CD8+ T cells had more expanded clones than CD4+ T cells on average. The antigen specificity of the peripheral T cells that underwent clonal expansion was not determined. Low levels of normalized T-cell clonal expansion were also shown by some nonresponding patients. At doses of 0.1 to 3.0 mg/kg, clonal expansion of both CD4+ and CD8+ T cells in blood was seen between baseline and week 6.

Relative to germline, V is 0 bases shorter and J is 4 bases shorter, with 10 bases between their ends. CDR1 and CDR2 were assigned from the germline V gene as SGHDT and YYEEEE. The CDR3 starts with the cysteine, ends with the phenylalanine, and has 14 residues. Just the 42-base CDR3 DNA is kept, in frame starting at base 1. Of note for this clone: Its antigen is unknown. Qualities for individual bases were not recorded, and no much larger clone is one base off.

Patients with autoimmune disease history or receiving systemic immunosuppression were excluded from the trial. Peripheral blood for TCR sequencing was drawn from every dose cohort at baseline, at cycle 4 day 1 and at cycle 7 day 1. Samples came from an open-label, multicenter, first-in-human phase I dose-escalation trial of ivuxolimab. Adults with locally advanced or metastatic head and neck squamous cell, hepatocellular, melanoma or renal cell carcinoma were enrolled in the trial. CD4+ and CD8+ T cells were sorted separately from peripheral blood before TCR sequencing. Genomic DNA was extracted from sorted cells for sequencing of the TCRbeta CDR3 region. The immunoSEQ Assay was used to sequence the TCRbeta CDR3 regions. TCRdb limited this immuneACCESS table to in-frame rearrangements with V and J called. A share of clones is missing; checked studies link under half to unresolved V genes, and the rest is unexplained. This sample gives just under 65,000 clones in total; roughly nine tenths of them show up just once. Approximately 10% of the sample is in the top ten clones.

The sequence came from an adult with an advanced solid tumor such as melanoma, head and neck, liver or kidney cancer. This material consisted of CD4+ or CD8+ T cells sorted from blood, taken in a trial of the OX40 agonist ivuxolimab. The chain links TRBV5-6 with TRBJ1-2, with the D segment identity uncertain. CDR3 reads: CASSLGGGLYGYTF. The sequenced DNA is TGTGCCAGCAGCTTGGGGGGAGGGCTCTATGGCTACACCTTC.